This T cell receptor (beta chain) emerged from a study of cytotoxic CD8 clonotypes in ibrutinib-treated CLL. Looking at the study overall: Averaging across samples gave 255,043 productive templates and 94,082 productive rearrangements. General study results and limits: Treatment left the uncommon public clonotypes either contracted or stable in frequency. Samples were collected at differing times from sustained-remission and progressing patients.

CDR3 length: 13 amino acids. Germline V CDR1 and CDR2: WSHSY, SAAADI. V gave up 5 bases and J gave up 1 base, with 8 bases separating them. This table comes from immunoSEQ multiplex PCR, and its TCRdb copy is limited to in-frame clones, with some not included. The repertoire consists of roughly 330,000 clones, with around 66% occurring once and the leading ten covering roughly 6%. This clone has only one observation. Its antigen is unidentified. About 2 micrograms of genomic DNA came from cryopreserved PBMCs for TCR beta libraries. Sequenced material: PBMCs, taken after 36 months of ibrutinib treatment. The sequence was obtained from a human donor with chronic lymphocytic leukemia. The chain links TRBV10-2 to TRBJ1-1; no firm D call. The CDR3 is CASSYTENTEAFF. CDR3 sequence (DNA): TGCGCCAGCAGTTATACGGAGAACACTGAAGCTTTCTTT.